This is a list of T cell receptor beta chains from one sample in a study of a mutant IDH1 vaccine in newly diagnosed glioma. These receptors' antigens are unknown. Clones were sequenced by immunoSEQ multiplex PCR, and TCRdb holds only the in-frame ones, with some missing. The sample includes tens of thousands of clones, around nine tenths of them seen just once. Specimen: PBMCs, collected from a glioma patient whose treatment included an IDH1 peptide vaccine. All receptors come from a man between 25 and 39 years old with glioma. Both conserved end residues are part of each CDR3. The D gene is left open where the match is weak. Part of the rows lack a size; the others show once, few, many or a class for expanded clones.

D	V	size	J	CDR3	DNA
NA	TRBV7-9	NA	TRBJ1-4	CASSPIRQGRREKLFF	TGTGCCAGCAGCCCAATCCGTCAGGGGCGGAGGGAAAAACTGTTTTTT
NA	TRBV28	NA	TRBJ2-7	CASSLNGQLMVVWEQYF	TGTGCCAGCAGTCTCAACGGACAGTTGATGGTGGTATGGGAGCAGTACTTC
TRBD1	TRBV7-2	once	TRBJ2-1	CASRVRGFASDEQFF	TGTGCCAGCCGGGTCAGGGGGTTCGCCAGCGATGAGCAGTTCTTC
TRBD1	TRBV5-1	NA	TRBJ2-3	CASRGQGAPDTQYF	TGCGCCAGCCGGGGACAGGGGGCCCCAGATACGCAGTATTTT
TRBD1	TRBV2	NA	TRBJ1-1	CASSEAGQGANTEAFF	TGTGCCAGCAGTGAAGCGGGTCAGGGGGCGAACACTGAAGCTTTCTTT
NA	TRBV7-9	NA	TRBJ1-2	CASSLASRFVGYTF	TGTGCCAGCAGCTTAGCGAGCAGGTTCGTTGGCTACACCTTC
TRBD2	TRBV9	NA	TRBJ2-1	CASSVGASGHNEQFF	TGTGCCAGCAGCGTAGGAGCTAGCGGACACAATGAGCAGTTCTTC
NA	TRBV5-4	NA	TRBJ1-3	CASSSDRASGNTIYF	TGTGCCAGCAGCTCGGACAGAGCCTCTGGAAACACCATATATTTT
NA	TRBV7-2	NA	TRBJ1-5	CASSAQGGAWQPQHF	TGTGCCAGCAGCGCCCAAGGGGGGGCCTGGCAACCCCAGCATTTT
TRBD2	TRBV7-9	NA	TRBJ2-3	CASSQPGGTQYF	TGTGCCAGCAGCCAACCCGGGGGGACGCAGTATTTT
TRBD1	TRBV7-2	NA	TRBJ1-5	CASSSDRVAGQPQHF	TGTGCCAGCAGCTCGGACAGGGTGGCGGGACAGCCCCAGCATTTT
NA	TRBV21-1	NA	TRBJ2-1	CASSKEVRPAYNEQFF	TGTGCCAGCAGCAAAGAAGTGAGACCTGCCTACAATGAGCAGTTCTTC
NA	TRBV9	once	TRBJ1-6	CASSVGGNSPLHF	TGTGCCAGCAGCGTAGGAGGGAATTCACCCCTCCACTTT
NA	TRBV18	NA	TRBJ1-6	CASSLPTGARSLHF	TGTGCCAGCTCACTACCCACGGGGGCCCGCTCCCTCCACTTT
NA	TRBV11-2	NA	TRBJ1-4	CASSLLAYRTATNEKLFF	TGTGCCAGCAGCTTATTGGCGTACAGAACAGCAACTAATGAAAAACTGTTTTTT
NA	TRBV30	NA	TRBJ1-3	CAWSPADSLFSGNTIYF	TGTGCCTGGAGTCCGGCGGACAGCTTATTCTCTGGAAACACCATATATTTT
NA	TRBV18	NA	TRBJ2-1	CASSPSGQFIHEQFF	TGTGCCAGCTCACCGTCAGGACAGTTCATCCATGAGCAGTTCTTC
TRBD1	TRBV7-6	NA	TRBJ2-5	CASSLRTGGGETQYF	TGTGCCAGCAGCCTTCGGACAGGGGGTGGGGAGACCCAGTACTTC
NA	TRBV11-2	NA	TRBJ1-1	CASSLVEGGAEAFF	TGTGCCAGCAGCTTAGTGGAAGGAGGGGCTGAAGCTTTCTTT
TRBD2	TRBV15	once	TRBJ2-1	CATSMTSGEQFF	TGTGCCACCAGCATGACTAGCGGAGAGCAGTTCTTC
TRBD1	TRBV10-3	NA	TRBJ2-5	CAISGGGRPGETQYF	TGTGCCATCAGTGGAGGGGGCCGCCCTGGAGAGACCCAGTACTTC
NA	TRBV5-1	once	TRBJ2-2	CASSLNPNTGELFF	TGCGCCAGCAGCCTGAATCCGAACACCGGGGAGCTGTTTTTT
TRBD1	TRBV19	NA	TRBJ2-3	CASSPLRTGSTDTQYF	TGTGCCAGTAGCCCTCTCCGGACAGGGAGCACAGATACGCAGTATTTT
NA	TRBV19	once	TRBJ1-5	CASSIDGTVISPQHF	TGTGCCAGTAGTATAGATGGGACGGTGATCAGCCCCCAGCATTTT